The 13 T cell receptor beta chains presented below share a single source sample, sequenced in a study of T cells after posttransplantation cyclophosphamide. Clones were read by immunoSEQ multiplex PCR, and TCRdb kept only the in-frame ones, dropping some. The data hold approximately 11,000 clones, with roughly 86% observed a single time. Busulfan-fludarabine conditioning, marrow transplant, and cyclophosphamide on days +3 and +4 were administered. Sequencing used CD4+ T cells sorted from PBMCs, obtained after allogeneic stem cell transplant with posttransplant cyclophosphamide. These receptors were collected from a male patient between 25 and 39 years old who received an allogeneic stem cell transplant from a related donor, was CMV-positive, and had acute GVHD only. The T cells may partly be graft donor cells.

The chain recombines TRBV6-5 with TRBJ2-3; 8 bases map to TRBD2. The CDR3 is 12 amino acids. CDR1 is MNHEY, CDR2 SVGAGI, per germline. The trim removed 6 bases at V and 9 bases at J, leaving 5 bases unmatched. The CDR3: CASRPREGTQYF. Written as DNA, the CDR3 is TGTGCCAGCAGGCCTCGGGAGGGAACGCAGTATTTT.

The V call is TRBV28, the J call TRBJ2-5; 9 positions match TRBD1. Per germline, CDR1 MDHEN and CDR2 SYDVKM. The V gene end was trimmed by 4 bases and the J gene end by 5 bases; junction bases not matched to a gene: 14. This CDR3 is built from 17 residues. CDR3 in DNA: TGTGCCAGCAGTTCGTCCGGGACAGGGAGGGGGGGGGAGACCCAGTACTTC. It encodes CASSSSGTGRGGETQYF.

This clone has more than one count but fewer than ten. The chain recombines TRBV21-1 with TRBJ2-7; the table gives TRBD2 as D, unverified against the DNA. TRBV21-1 is termed a pseudogene. The CDR3 consists of 16 residues. CDR3 sequence (DNA): TGTGCCAGCAGCCAAAAGCGGGACTCGCAAGGCTACGAGCAGTACTTC. Amino acid sequence: CASSQKRDSQGYEQYF.

The gene calls are TRBV28 and TRBJ2-7; 12 bases are shared with TRBD2. This CDR3 contains 15 residues. Germline assignment: CDR1 MDHEN and CDR2 SYDVKM. Losses at the gene ends were 5 bases for V and 3 bases for J; bases not matched to a gene: 5. CDR3 DNA sequence: TGTGCCAGCAGTCGCTCTAGCGGGGGGGACTACGAGCAGTACTTC. Its protein is CASSRSSGGDYEQYF.

The chain links TRBV5-4 to TRBJ2-4; D is unclear. The CDR3 spans 13 residues. The germline V and J ends were trimmed by 4 bases and 0 bases, with 5 bases remaining between them. The germline V gene encodes CDR1 SGHNT and CDR2 YYREEE (reference sequence). In nucleotides, the CDR3 is TGTGCCAGCAGCCTCCCAGCCAAAAACATTCAGTACTTC. Its translation: CASSLPAKNIQYF.

This sequence joins TRBV10-3 and TRBJ2-7; 8 nucleotides align to TRBD1. Germline-derived CDR1 and CDR2 are ENHRY and SYGVKD. V lost 6 bases and J lost 5; bases outside the gene matches: 12. This CDR3 spans 15 amino acids. The CDR3 sequence: CAISHTHRTGNEQYF. In DNA form, the CDR3 reads TGTGCCATCAGCCACACACATAGGACAGGGAACGAGCAGTACTTC.

The V and J genes are TRBV6-4 and TRBJ2-7, with 10 bases fitting TRBD2. Looked up from germline, CDR1 is MRHNA and CDR2 is SNTAGT. CDR3 length: 16 residues. The junction had 11 bases not matched to a gene; V was cut back by 7 bases and J by 2 bases. The CDR3 DNA is TGTGCCAGCATACGGCTAGCGGGGGTCTATACCTACGAGCAGTACTTC. The encoded protein is CASIRLAGVYTYEQYF.

J is TRBJ1-3 and V is TRBV6-1; possibly TRBD1 for D (5 bases). V lost 7 bases, J lost 11 bases, and 21 bases lay in between. The length of the CDR3 is 14 residues. CDR1 is MNHNS and CDR2 is SASEGT in the germline V gene. The CDR3: CASTDKGSQGSIYF. CDR3 sequence (DNA): TGTGCCAGCACCGACAAGGGTTCCCAGGGTTCCATATATTTT.

This chain uses TRBV7-8 with TRBJ2-5; possible D gene TRBD2, 6 bases. Per the germline V gene, CDR1 is SGHVS and CDR2 is FQNEAQ. Trimming stripped 3 bases from V and 4 bases from J, with 6 bases between. This CDR3 spans 12 amino acids. CDR3: CASSFGGETQYF. Written as DNA, the CDR3 is TGTGCCAGCAGCTTCGGGGGAGAGACCCAGTACTTC.

The chain employs TRBV5-4 and TRBJ2-7, with D hard to call. The germline V gene encodes CDR1 SGHNT and CDR2 YYREEE (reference sequence). This CDR3 has 13 residues. With 4 bases removed from V and 0 bases from J, the gap between germline ends came to 8 bases. CDR3 region: CASSQRSSYEQYF. Here the CDR3 DNA reads TGTGCCAGCAGCCAACGGAGCTCCTACGAGCAGTACTTC.

Only one count was recorded for this clone. The chain joins TRBV28 to TRBJ2-3; 9 nucleotides match TRBD1. Germline-derived CDR1 and CDR2 are MDHEN and SYDVKM. The CDR3 length is 13 residues. The CDR3 region has the DNA TGTGGGACAGGGGATGCTAGCACAGATACGCAGTATTTT. Translating gives CGTGDASTDTQYF.

This chain links TRBV4-2 with TRBJ2-3; 8 bases align to TRBD2. Trimming took 1 base from V and 1 from J; bases not matched to a gene: 4. Germline assignment: CDR1 LGHNA and CDR2 YNFKEQ. The CDR3 length is 16 residues. The CDR3 DNA reads TGTGCCAGCAGCCAAGCTCCGGGGGGGGGCACAGATACGCAGTATTTT. As protein: CASSQAPGGGTDTQYF.

The chain couples TRBV7-9 to TRBJ2-5; weak D call: TRBD1 (5 bases). The CDR3 loop spans 13 amino acids. In germline, CDR1 is SEHNR, CDR2 FQNEAQ (reference sequence). Trimming stripped 5 bases from V and 4 bases from J, with 11 bases between. The CDR3 DNA sequence: TGTGCCAGCAGCCTAACAAGGGGAGAGACCCAGTACTTC. Its protein is CASSLTRGETQYF.